This T cell receptor beta chain was sequenced during a study of blood T cell repertoires in COVID-19 (dated by TCRdb to the early 2020s). Describing the broader study: The collaborator samples originated in the United States, Italy and Spain and spanned the acute and convalescent phases of COVID-19. The material from the prospective study consisted of cDNA or gDNA derived from T cells, B-cell-depleted T cells, or PBMCs. Deeply sampled blood TCRbeta repertoires from subjects exposed to, actively infected with, or recovered from COVID-19 were included in the dataset. The repertoires were released in a freely available public database meant as a resource for research on the immune response to SARS-CoV-2. The samples were drawn from two sources: the first 160 participants of the ongoing ImmuneRACE study, and over 950 subjects contributed by 6 global collaborators. A de-identified subject ID, COVID-19 status, age in years and sex were almost always included in the sample metadata. Where available, HLA class I and class II types were obtained from metadata supplied by the sample provider rather than from assay-based typing.

From cysteine to phenylalanine, the CDR3 is 15 amino acids long. Only the CDR3 region is kept as DNA, spanning 45 bases read in frame from base 1. CDR1 and CDR2, looked up from the germline V gene (reference sequence), are LGHDT and YNNKEL. Between the V and J ends, shortened by 0 bases and 1 base respectively, the junction contains 9 bases. Collaborating institutions collected whole blood in K2EDTA tubes following their own protocols. For TCRbeta analysis, collaborator samples were shipped as frozen whole blood, as isolated PBMCs, or as DNA extracted from either sample type. Broad study findings and their caveats: The quantity of clinical and demographic metadata differed by source and by participant and was supplied without curation.

Turning to this clone: Its target antigen remains unknown. Base qualities are not at hand, and no much larger clone is one base apart.

TCRbeta CDR3 regions were amplified from genomic DNA by means of the immunoSEQ Assay, a bias-controlled multiplex PCR. From the authors' description of their analysis: Within the assay, amplification of reference gene primers was used to estimate how many nucleated cells each sample contained. Sequence reads were collapsed and filtered to measure the absolute abundance of every unique TCRbeta CDR3 rearrangement. For each sample, productive Simpson clonality was calculated as the square root of Simpson's diversity index over productive rearrangements. In its TCRdb copy, this immuneACCESS table keeps in-frame sequences only and misses some clones. Where compared with another copy, unresolved V genes explain less than half of these, and the others have no known cause. D and trimming were read from the DNA, whereas the V and J calls and clone size are those reported in that table. Across this sample there are 220,000 or so clones, with 80% to 85% seen only once. Of the sample, roughly 2.3% falls within the top ten clones.

In this chain, TRBV3-1 (or the pseudogene TRBV3-2) is recombined with TRBJ1-1; the D gene cannot be named for sure. The clonotype originates from a woman aged 55-70 years with acute or convalescent COVID-19. Material: peripheral blood. At the DNA level, the sequence is TGTGCCAGCAGCCAAGATCCGGGAGGGAACACTGAAGCTTTCTTT. It specifies CASSQDPGGNTEAFF.